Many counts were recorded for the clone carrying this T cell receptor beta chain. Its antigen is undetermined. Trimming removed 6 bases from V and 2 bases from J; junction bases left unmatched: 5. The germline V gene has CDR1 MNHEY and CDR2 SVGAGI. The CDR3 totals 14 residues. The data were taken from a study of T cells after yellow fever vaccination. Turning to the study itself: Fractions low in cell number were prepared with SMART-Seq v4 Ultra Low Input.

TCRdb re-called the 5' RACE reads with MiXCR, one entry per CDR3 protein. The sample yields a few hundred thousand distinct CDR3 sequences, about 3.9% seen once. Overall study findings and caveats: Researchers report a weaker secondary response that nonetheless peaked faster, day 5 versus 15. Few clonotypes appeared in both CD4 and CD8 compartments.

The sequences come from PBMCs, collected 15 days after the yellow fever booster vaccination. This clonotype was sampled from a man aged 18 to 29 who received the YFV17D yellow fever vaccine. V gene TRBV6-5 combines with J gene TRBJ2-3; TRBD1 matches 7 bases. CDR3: CASRRQGHTDTQYF. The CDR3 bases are TGTGCCAGCAGAAGACAGGGCCACACAGATACGCAGTATTTT.